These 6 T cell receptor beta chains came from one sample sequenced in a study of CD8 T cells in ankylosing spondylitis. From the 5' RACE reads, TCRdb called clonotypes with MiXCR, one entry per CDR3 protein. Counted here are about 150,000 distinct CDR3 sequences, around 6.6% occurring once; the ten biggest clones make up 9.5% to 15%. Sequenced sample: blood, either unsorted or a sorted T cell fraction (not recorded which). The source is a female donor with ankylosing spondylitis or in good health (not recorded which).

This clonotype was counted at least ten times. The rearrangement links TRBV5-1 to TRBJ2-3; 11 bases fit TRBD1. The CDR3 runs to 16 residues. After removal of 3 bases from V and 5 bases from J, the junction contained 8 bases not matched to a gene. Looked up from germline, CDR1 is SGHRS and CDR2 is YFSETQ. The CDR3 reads CASSYRDGTGGDTQYF. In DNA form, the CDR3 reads TGCGCCAGCAGCTACCGGGACGGGACAGGGGGAGATACGCAGTATTTT.

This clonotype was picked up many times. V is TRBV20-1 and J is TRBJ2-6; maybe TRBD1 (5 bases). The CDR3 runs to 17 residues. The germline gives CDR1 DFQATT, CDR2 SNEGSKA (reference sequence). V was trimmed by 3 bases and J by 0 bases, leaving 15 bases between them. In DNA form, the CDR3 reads TGCAGTGCTAGCAGTCAGGGTGGCCTCTCTGGGGCCAACGTCCTGACTTTC. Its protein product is CSASSQGGLSGANVLTF.

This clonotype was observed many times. The CDR3, as DNA: TGTGCCAGCAGCCGACAGGGTCAGCCCCAGCATTTT. Translating gives CASSRQGQPQHF. V and J are TRBV3-1 and TRBJ1-5; TRBD1 agrees at 7 bases. The CDR3 is 12 residues long. The trim removed 4 bases at V and 6 bases at J, leaving 0 bases unmatched. The germline gives CDR1 LGHDT, CDR2 YNNKEL (reference sequence).

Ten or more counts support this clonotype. CDR3 protein: CASSLAGRIDNEQFF. CDR3 bases: TGTGCCAGCAGTTTAGCGGGGAGAATAGACAATGAGCAGTTCTTC. This rearrangement joins TRBV12-3 or TRBV12-4 to TRBJ2-1; tentative D call: TRBD2 (5 bases). The V and J ends lost 0 bases and 5 bases respectively, with 11 bases between them. The CDR3 has 15 residues.

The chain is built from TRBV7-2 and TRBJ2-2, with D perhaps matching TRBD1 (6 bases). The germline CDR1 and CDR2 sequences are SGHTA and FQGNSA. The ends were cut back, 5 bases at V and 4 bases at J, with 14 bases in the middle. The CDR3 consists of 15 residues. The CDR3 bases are TGTGCCAGCAGCCCCGGGACACTAGGCACCGGGGAGCTGTTTTTT. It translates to CASSPGTLGTGELFF.

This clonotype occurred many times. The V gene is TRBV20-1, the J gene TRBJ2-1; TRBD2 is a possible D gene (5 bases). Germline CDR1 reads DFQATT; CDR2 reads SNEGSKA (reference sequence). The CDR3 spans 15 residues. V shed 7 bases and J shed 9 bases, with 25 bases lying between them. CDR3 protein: CSVSSRERRNSEQFF. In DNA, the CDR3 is TGCAGTGTTTCCTCCCGGGAAAGGCGGAATAGTGAGCAGTTCTTC.